These T cell receptor beta chains were read from a single sample in a study of T cells in Graves' hyperthyroidism and ophthalmopathy. From the multiplex PCR reads, TCRdb called clonotypes with MiXCR, one entry per CDR3 protein. Of 500,000 or so distinct CDR3 sequences detected, roughly 15% appear once; the ten largest clones hold 15% to 20%. What was sequenced was blood. The origin of the receptors is a woman younger than 30 with Graves' ophthalmopathy. The CDR3 runs from the conserved cysteine through the conserved F or W. The D gene is left open where the match is weak. A clone size is listed for some rows: how often the clone was seen (once, few, many), or a class if it is expanded.

D	J	size	V	CDR3	DNA
-	TRBJ2-1	many	TRBV18	CASSGFSFNEQFF	TGTGCCAGCTCAGGTTTTAGCTTCAATGAGCAGTTCTTC
TRBD1	TRBJ1-2	few	TRBV24-1	CATSDSGTESSGYGYTF	TGTGCCACCAGTGATTCCGGGACAGAATCATCGGGCTATGGCTACACCTTC
-	TRBJ2-5	few	TRBV5-1	CASSSDSRGAQYF	TGCGCCAGCAGCTCGGACAGTCGGGGGGCCCAGTACTTC
TRBD1	TRBJ2-7	many	TRBV28	CASSRTGTATYEQYF	TGTGCCAGCAGTAGGACCGGGACAGCTACCTACGAGCAGTACTTC
-	TRBJ2-7	few	TRBV28	CASTHREEYEQYF	TGTGCCAGCACCCACAGGGAGGAATACGAGCAGTACTTC
-	TRBJ1-5	many	TRBV5-6	CASSLRPDLSNQPQHF	TGTGCCAGCAGCCTTCGGCCAGATCTGAGCAATCAGCCCCAGCATTTT
TRBD2	TRBJ2-1	-	TRBV2	CASRGLAGPYNEQFF	TGTGCCAGCAGGGGACTAGCGGGACCCTACAATGAGCAGTTCTTC
TRBD2	TRBJ2-3	many	TRBV20-1	CSARRRSGRVADTQYF	TGCAGTGCTAGACGGCGTAGCGGGAGAGTGGCAGATACGCAGTATTTT
-	TRBJ2-1	many	TRBV10-3	CAISGKSGDYNEQFF	TGTGCCATCAGTGGTAAGAGCGGCGATTACAATGAGCAGTTCTTC
TRBD2	TRBJ2-7	-	TRBV7-3	CASSLRFREGGYEQYF	TGTGCCAGCAGCTTACGTTTCCGGGAGGGGGGATACGAGCAGTACTTC
TRBD1	TRBJ2-1	few	TRBV19	CASSTRTGGLSQYNEQFF	TGTGCCAGTAGTACCCGGACAGGGGGCCTGTCCCAATACAATGAGCAGTTCTTC
TRBD1	TRBJ2-1	many	TRBV11-2	CASSRSPGQGDNEQFF	TGTGCCAGCAGCCGTAGCCCGGGACAGGGTGACAATGAGCAGTTCTTC
-	TRBJ2-6	once	TRBV28	CASSFGHSGANVLTF	TGTGCCAGCAGTTTCGGCCACTCTGGGGCCAACGTCCTGACTTTC
-	TRBJ1-5	-	TRBV6-2/TRBV6-3	CASSRQYLSNQPQHF	TGTGCCAGCAGTAGACAGTACCTTAGCAATCAGCCCCAGCATTTT
-	TRBJ2-5	-	TRBV15	CATSTRPQETQYF	TGTGCCACCAGCACGCGACCGCAAGAGACCCAGTACTTC
-	TRBJ1-1	few	TRBV6-1	CASSTGPSVRNTEAFF	TGTGCCAGCAGCACCGGGCCCTCCGTGAGGAACACTGAAGCTTTCTTT
-	TRBJ2-7	many	TRBV27	CASSLRWTYEQYF	TGTGCCAGCAGTTTAAGGTGGACCTACGAGCAGTACTTC
-	TRBJ1-4	-	TRBV7-2	CASSLSGSVATNEKLFF	TGTGCCAGCAGCTTAAGCGGTTCGGTTGCAACTAATGAAAAACTGTTTTTT
-	TRBJ2-1	many	TRBV5-1	CASSLVGTYNEQFF	TGTGCCAGCAGTTTGGTAGGGACCTACAATGAGCAGTTCTTC
TRBD2	TRBJ2-5	-	TRBV20-1	CSALRTSAETQYF	TGCAGTGCACTCCGGACTAGCGCAGAGACCCAGTACTTC
TRBD1	TRBJ1-5	few	TRBV24-1	CATSDMTGGQPQHF	TGTGCCACCAGTGATATGACAGGGGGCCAGCCCCAGCATTTT
-	TRBJ2-4	many	TRBV5-1	CATPGENIQYF	TGCGCCACCCCGGGGGAAAACATTCAGTACTTC
TRBD2	TRBJ2-7	-	TRBV20-1	CSARLAGVSEQYF	TGCAGTGCTAGACTAGCGGGAGTGTCCGAGCAGTACTTC
-	TRBJ1-5	-	TRBV4-2	CASSQDRPGEGNQPQHF	TGTGCCAGCAGCCAAGATAGGCCGGGCGAGGGCAATCAGCCCCAGCATTTT
TRBD1	TRBJ1-5	few	TRBV20-1	CSARDSRTGLNQPQHF	TGCAGTGCTAGAGATTCGCGGACAGGGTTGAATCAGCCCCAGCATTTT
TRBD2	TRBJ2-3	-	TRBV29-1	CSGVGLAGSLDTQYF	TGCAGCGGGGTAGGACTAGCGGGATCCCTCGATACGCAGTATTTT
TRBD2	TRBJ2-7	many	TRBV6-2/TRBV6-3	CASSPRLAGTYEQYF	TGTGCCAGCAGCCCGAGACTAGCGGGGACCTACGAGCAGTACTTC
-	TRBJ1-2	-	TRBV6-1	CASSPGGLSNYGYTF	TGTGCCAGCAGCCCCGGGGGGCTCTCTAACTATGGCTACACCTTC
-	TRBJ1-5	many	TRBV3-1	CASSQDQGLGNQPQHF	TGTGCCAGCAGCCAGGACCAGGGACTTGGCAATCAGCCCCAGCATTTT
-	TRBJ1-1	many	TRBV3-1	CASSQQGPGEAFF	TGTGCCAGCAGCCAACAGGGACCTGGTGAAGCTTTCTTT
TRBD1	TRBJ2-7	many	TRBV5-5	CASSLGAGQGADEQYF	TGTGCCAGCAGCTTGGGTGCAGGACAGGGGGCTGACGAGCAGTACTTC
-	TRBJ2-1	many	TRBV20-1	CSAGAEKGGSYNEQFF	TGCAGTGCTGGTGCGGAAAAGGGGGGATCCTACAATGAGCAGTTCTTC
-	TRBJ2-2	few	TRBV6-2/TRBV6-3	CASISPGNPGELFF	TGTGCCAGCATTAGCCCAGGGAATCCCGGGGAGCTGTTTTTT
TRBD1	TRBJ1-1	-	TRBV19	CASSIPGQGNTEAFF	TGTGCCAGTAGTATACCCGGACAGGGGAACACTGAAGCTTTCTTT
TRBD2	TRBJ2-3	many	TRBV7-3	CASSLGGGVTDTQYF	TGTGCCAGCAGCTTAGGCGGGGGGGTCACAGATACGCAGTATTTT
-	TRBJ1-1	many	TRBV6-1	CASSYGGTNTEAFF	TGTGCCAGCAGTTATGGGGGGACGAACACTGAAGCTTTCTTT
TRBD2	TRBJ2-3	few	TRBV9	CASSVGDAGEGLADTQYF	TGTGCCAGCAGCGTAGGCGATGCGGGGGAGGGGTTGGCAGATACGCAGTATTTT
-	TRBJ2-5	many	TRBV7-9	CASSLTTGRETQYF	TGTGCCAGCAGCCTCACGACAGGGAGGGAGACCCAGTACTTC
-	TRBJ2-7	many	TRBV12-3/TRBV12-4	CASSFEGYYEQYF	TGTGCCAGCAGTTTTGAGGGATACTACGAGCAGTACTTC
-	TRBJ1-2	many	TRBV6-1	CASSDPIGTQGGYTF	TGTGCCAGCAGTGACCCTATAGGCACCCAGGGTGGCTACACCTTC
TRBD1	TRBJ1-5	few	TRBV19	CATGPTGLGVQPQHF	TGTGCCACCGGTCCGACAGGGTTGGGCGTTCAGCCCCAGCATTTT
TRBD2	TRBJ2-5	-	TRBV20-1	CSARVVGLASETQYF	TGCAGTGCTAGAGTCGTCGGACTAGCGTCTGAGACCCAGTACTTC
TRBD1	TRBJ1-4	-	TRBV28	CASSISGDRGEKLFF	TGTGCCAGCAGTATTAGTGGAGACAGGGGTGAAAAACTGTTTTTT
TRBD2	TRBJ2-3	-	TRBV4-1	CASSQETSGDASTDTQYF	TGCGCCAGCAGCCAAGAAACTAGCGGGGACGCCAGCACAGATACGCAGTATTTT
-	TRBJ2-5	many	TRBV3-1	CASSQVSVGTQYF	TGTGCCAGCAGCCAGGTGTCGGTGGGGACCCAGTACTTC
-	TRBJ1-6	many	TRBV6-1	CASSETQPPLHF	TGTGCCAGCAGTGAAACCCAGCCACCCCTCCACTTT
-	TRBJ2-1	many	TRBV3-1	CASSQSGEQFF	TGTGCCAGCAGCCAGTCCGGTGAGCAGTTCTTC
TRBD2	TRBJ2-1	many	TRBV11-1	CASSLLAGLGYNEQFF	TGTGCCAGCAGCCTCCTAGCGGGACTTGGCTACAATGAGCAGTTCTTC
TRBD1	TRBJ1-5	many	TRBV28	CASSLGQGYQPQHF	TGTGCCAGCAGTTTAGGACAGGGTTATCAGCCCCAGCATTTT
-	TRBJ1-1	many	TRBV7-9	CASRKDGRNTEAFF	TGTGCCAGCAGGAAGGACGGACGGAACACTGAAGCTTTCTTT
TRBD2	TRBJ2-5	few	TRBV4-1	CASSLPKRGLKETQYF	TGCGCCAGCAGCCTTCCCAAGCGGGGGCTCAAAGAGACCCAGTACTTC
-	TRBJ1-5	few	TRBV12-5	CASGFHGRTQPQHF	TGTGCTAGTGGTTTTCATGGCAGGACTCAGCCCCAGCATTTT